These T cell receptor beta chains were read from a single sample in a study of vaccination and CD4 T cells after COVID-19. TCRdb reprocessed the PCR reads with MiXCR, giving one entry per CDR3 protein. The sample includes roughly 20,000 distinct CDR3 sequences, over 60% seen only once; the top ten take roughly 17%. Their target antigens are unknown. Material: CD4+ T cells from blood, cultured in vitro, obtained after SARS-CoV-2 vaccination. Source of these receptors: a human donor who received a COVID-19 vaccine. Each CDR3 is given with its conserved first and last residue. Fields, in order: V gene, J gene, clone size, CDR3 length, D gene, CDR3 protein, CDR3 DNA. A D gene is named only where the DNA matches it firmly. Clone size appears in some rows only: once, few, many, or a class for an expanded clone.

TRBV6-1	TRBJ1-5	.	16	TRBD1	CASSPPGQLSNQPQHF	TGTGCCAGCAGCCCACCGGGACAGCTAAGCAATCAGCCCCAGCATTTT
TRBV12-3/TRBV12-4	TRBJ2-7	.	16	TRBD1	CASSPPWGQGTYEQYF	TGTGCCAGCAGCCCCCCGTGGGGACAGGGGACCTACGAGCAGTACTTC
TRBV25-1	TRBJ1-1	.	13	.	CASSGGVGTEAFF	TGTGCCAGCAGTGGTGGAGTGGGCACTGAAGCTTTCTTT
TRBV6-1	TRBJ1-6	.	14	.	CASSTGPYNSPLHF	TGTGCCAGCAGCACGGGTCCCTATAATTCACCCCTCCACTTT
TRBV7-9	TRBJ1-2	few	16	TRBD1	CASSPSGQERIYGYTF	TGTGCCAGCAGCCCATCAGGACAGGAGAGAATCTATGGCTACACCTTC
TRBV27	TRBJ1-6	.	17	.	CASSLLGQSSYNSPLHF	TGTGCCAGCAGTTTACTAGGACAGAGCTCCTATAATTCACCCCTCCACTTT
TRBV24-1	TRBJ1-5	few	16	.	CATSDPRAGSNQPQHF	TGTGCCACCAGTGATCCACGGGCGGGGAGCAATCAGCCCCAGCATTTT
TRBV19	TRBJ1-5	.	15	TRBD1	CASSRDSRVGQPQHF	TGTGCCAGTAGTAGGGACAGTAGAGTGGGTCAGCCCCAGCATTTT
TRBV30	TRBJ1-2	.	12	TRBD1	CAWKDRVAGYTF	TGTGCCTGGAAGGACAGGGTTGCCGGCTACACCTTC
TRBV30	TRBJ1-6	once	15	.	CAWNSGSGWNSLLHF	TGTGCCTGGAACTCAGGTTCCGGCTGGAATTCACTCCTCCACTTT
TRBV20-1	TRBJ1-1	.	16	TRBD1	CSAAPGTGGLNTEAFF	TGCAGTGCGGCACCCGGGACAGGGGGCCTGAACACTGAAGCTTTCTTT
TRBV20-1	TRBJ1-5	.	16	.	CSARDSGGWSNQPQHF	TGCAGTGCTAGAGATTCTGGGGGCTGGAGCAATCAGCCCCAGCATTTT
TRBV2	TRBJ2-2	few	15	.	CASSELTGNTGELFF	TGTGCCAGCAGTGAGTTGACAGGGAACACCGGGGAGCTGTTTTTT
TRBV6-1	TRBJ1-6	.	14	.	CASSEGGASSPLHF	TGTGCCAGCAGTGAAGGTGGGGCTAGTTCACCCCTCCACTTT
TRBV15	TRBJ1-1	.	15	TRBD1	CATSRDTGGDTEAFF	TGTGCCACCAGCAGAGACACAGGGGGTGACACTGAAGCTTTCTTT
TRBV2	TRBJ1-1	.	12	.	CASSKNTAEAFF	TGTGCCAGCAGTAAAAATACAGCCGAAGCTTTCTTT
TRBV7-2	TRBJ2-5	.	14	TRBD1	CASSPEQGVETQYF	TGTGCCAGCAGCCCAGAACAGGGGGTCGAGACCCAGTACTTC
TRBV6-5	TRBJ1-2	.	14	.	CASSWAGRTYGYTF	TGTGCCAGCAGTTGGGCAGGGAGAACCTATGGCTACACCTTC
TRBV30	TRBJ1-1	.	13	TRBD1	CAWSVGTGPEAFF	TGTGCCTGGAGTGTCGGGACAGGGCCTGAAGCTTTCTTT
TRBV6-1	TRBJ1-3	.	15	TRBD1	CASSERTGGRYTIYF	TGTGCCAGCAGCGAAAGGACAGGGGGGAGATACACCATATATTTT
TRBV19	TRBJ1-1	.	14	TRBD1	CASRINRGNTEAFF	TGTGCCAGTAGGATAAACAGGGGGAACACTGAAGCTTTCTTT